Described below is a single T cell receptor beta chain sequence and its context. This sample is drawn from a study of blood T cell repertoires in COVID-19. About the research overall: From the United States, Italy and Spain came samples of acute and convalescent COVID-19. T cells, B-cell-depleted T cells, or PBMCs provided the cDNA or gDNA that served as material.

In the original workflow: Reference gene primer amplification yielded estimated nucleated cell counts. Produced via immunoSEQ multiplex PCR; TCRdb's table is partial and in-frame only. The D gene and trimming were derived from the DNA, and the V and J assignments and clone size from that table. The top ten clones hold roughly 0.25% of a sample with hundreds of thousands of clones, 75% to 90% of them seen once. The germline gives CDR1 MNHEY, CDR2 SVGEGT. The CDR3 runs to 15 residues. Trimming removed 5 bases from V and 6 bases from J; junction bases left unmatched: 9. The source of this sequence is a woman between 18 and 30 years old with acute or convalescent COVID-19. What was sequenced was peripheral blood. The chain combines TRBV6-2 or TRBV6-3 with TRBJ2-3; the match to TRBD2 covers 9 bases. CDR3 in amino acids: CASSTGTSSWDTQYF. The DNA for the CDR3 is TGTGCCAGCAGTACCGGGACTAGCTCGTGGGATACGCAGTATTTT.